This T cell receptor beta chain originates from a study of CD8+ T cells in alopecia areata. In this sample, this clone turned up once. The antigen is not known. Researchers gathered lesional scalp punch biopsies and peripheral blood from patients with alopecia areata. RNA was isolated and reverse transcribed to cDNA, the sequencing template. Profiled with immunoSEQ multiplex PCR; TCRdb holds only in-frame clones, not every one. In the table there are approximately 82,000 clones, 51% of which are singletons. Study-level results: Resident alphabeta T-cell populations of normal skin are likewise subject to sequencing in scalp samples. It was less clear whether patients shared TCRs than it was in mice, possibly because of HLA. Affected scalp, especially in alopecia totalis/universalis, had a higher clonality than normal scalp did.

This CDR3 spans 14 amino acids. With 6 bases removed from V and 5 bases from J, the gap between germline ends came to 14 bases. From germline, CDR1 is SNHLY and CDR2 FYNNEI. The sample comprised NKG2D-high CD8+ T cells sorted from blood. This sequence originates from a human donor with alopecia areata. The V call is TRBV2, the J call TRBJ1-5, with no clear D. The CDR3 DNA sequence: TGTGCCAGCAGACACGCGAACTCAGATCAGCCCCAGCATTTT. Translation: CASRHANSDQPQHF.